The TCR beta chain under discussion was sequenced for a study of control samples from healthy donors and cancer patients. Sequencing was performed with immunoSEQ multiplex PCR; in TCRdb, only in-frame clones are kept and a portion is missing. The sample consists of 90,000 to 150,000 clones, around 88% of them appearing once. CDR3 size: 17 residues. Trimming shortened V by 4 bases and J by 0 bases, and 15 bases separated the two germline ends. Germline CDR1 reads KGHDR; CDR2 reads SFDVKD. Sequenced input: blood. The V call is TRBV24-1, the J call TRBJ2-1; a weak D match, TRBD1 (6 bases). The sequence was obtained from a man in his forties in good health. The CDR3 here is CATSDKGHQSSYNEQFF. In DNA form, the CDR3 reads TGTGCCACCAGTGACAAGGGACACCAGAGCTCCTACAATGAGCAGTTCTTC.